The 7 T cell receptor beta chains in this list originate from one sample, sequenced in a study of T cell responses to AZD1222 COVID-19 vaccine. Here immunoSEQ multiplex PCR was the method, and the copy in TCRdb shows in-frame clones only, minus some. The table has roughly 150,000 clones, 91% seen once; the top ten hold less than 1.5%. This specimen consisted of peripheral blood, obtained 28 days after the second AZD1222 dose. The receptors were gathered from an adult who received the AZD1222 COVID-19 vaccine.

This clone appeared once. The rearrangement uses TRBV24-1 and TRBJ1-2; 10 bases match TRBD1. Germline V lookup: CDR1 KGHDR, CDR2 SFDVKD. Losses at the gene ends were 4 bases for V and 4 bases for J; bases not matched to a gene: 20. This CDR3 is built from 20 residues. The CDR3 bases are TGTGCCACCAGTGACTCCCGGGGACAAACCGGGACAGGGGACCTCTATGGCTACACCTTC. It translates to CATSDSRGQTGTGDLYGYTF.

The V and J genes are TRBV27 and TRBJ2-7, with 10 bases matching TRBD1. The CDR3 has 16 amino acids. After removal of 5 bases from V and 6 bases from J, the junction contained 13 bases not matched to a gene. Germline V gene sequence: CDR1 MNHEY, CDR2 SMNVEV (reference sequence). This CDR3 is CASSALSGQGPFEQYF. The DNA of the CDR3 is TGTGCCAGCAGTGCCCTCTCGGGACAGGGGCCCTTCGAGCAGTACTTC.

The V gene is TRBV28, the J gene TRBJ2-5, with D hard to call. The CDR3 has 13 amino acids. The germline V and J ends were trimmed by 2 bases and 3 bases, with 7 bases remaining between them. From germline, CDR1 is MDHEN and CDR2 SYDVKM. CDR3 sequence: CASSLISEETQYF. In DNA, the CDR3 is TGTGCCAGCAGTTTAATTTCGGAAGAGACCCAGTACTTC.

The J gene is TRBJ1-5, the V gene TRBV6-5, with D possibly TRBD1 on 5 matching bases. CDR1 and CDR2 (germline): MNHEY, SVGAGI. Trimming took off 7 bases at V and 1 base at J, with 11 bases between the two ends. This CDR3 contains 14 residues. For the CDR3, the DNA is TGTGCCAGCAAGGCTAGGGGAAGCAATCAGCCCCAGCATTTT. Translated: CASKARGSNQPQHF.

The V and J genes are TRBV7-9 and TRBJ2-3; 14 bases are shared with TRBD2. The CDR3 consists of 16 residues. V shed 5 bases, J shed 13 bases, and the junction held 14 bases outside the gene matches. Germline CDR1 SEHNR, CDR2 FQNEAQ (reference sequence). In nucleotides, the CDR3 is TGTGCCAGCAGCCACCCGGGACTAGCGGGGGATCCGCCGGAGTATTTT. Its protein product is CASSHPGLAGDPPEYF.

The V call is TRBV10-3, the J call TRBJ1-6, with D possibly matching TRBD1 (5 bases). The ends were cut back, 0 bases at V and 6 bases at J, with 12 bases in the middle. Germline V lookup: CDR1 ENHRY, CDR2 SYGVKD. CDR3 length: 16 residues. CDR3 bases: TGTGCCATCAGTGAGTCGCCAGGCAGGGTTAATTCACCCCTCCACTTT. This translates into CAISESPGRVNSPLHF.

The chain recombines TRBV19 with TRBJ1-5; tentatively, D is TRBD1 (6 bases). This CDR3 has 17 amino acids. V lost 3 bases and J 5 bases, leaving 20 bases between the germline ends. Per the germline V gene, CDR1 is LNHDA and CDR2 is SQIVND (reference sequence). In nucleotides, the CDR3 is TGTGCCAGTAGTATTCCGAGTGGGTGGGGGCTGCATCAGCCCCAGCATTTT. It codes for CASSIPSGWGLHQPQHF.